This section outlines one TCR beta chain sequence together with its context. Its antigen remains unknown. The data originate from a study of OX40 agonist ivuxolimab in advanced cancers. Study at large: Every 2 weeks, ivuxolimab was infused into the patients intravenously at between 0.01 and 10 mg/kg.

Only in-frame clones appear in the TCRdb table, and some are missing; sequencing was by immunoSEQ multiplex PCR. Of 60,000 to 75,000 clones listed, more than 70% are singletons. The study, taken as a whole, reports: At 0.1 to 3.0 mg/kg and by week 6, CD4+ and CD8+ T cells in the blood had expanded clonally.

Sequencing used CD4+ or CD8+ T cells sorted from blood, obtained in a trial of the OX40 agonist ivuxolimab. The source is an adult with an advanced solid tumor such as melanoma, head and neck, liver or kidney cancer.

The CDR3 spells CASSTGQAAGANVLTF. For the CDR3, the DNA is TGCGCCAGCAGCACCGGACAGGCTGCAGGGGCCAACGTCCTGACTTTC. The V gene is TRBV5-1, the J gene TRBJ2-6; TRBD1 aligns across 7 bases. The CDR3 is 16 residues long. V dropped 4 bases and J dropped 4; count of bases not matched to a gene: 8. Germline values: CDR1 SGHRS, CDR2 YFSETQ. Full variable domain (missing parts from reference TRBV5-1 and TRBJ2-6): KAGVTQTPRYLIKTRGQQVTLSCSPISGHRSVSWYQQTPGQGLQFLFEYFSETQRNKGNFPGRFSGRQFSNSRSEMNVSTLELGDSALYLCASSTGQAAGANVLTFGAGSRLTVL.